What follows describes a single T cell receptor (beta chain). These data belong to a study of blood T cell repertoires in COVID-19. Study-level information: Sites in the United States, Italy and Spain provided acute and convalescent COVID-19 samples. PBMCs, B-cell-depleted T cells, or T cells provided the cDNA or gDNA that made up the material.

Followed over time, Seattle patients had been enrolled while infection was active. This CDR3 comprises 13 residues. The V end lost 5 bases, the J end lost 10 bases, and 12 bases lay between the germline ends. Germline V gene sequence: CDR1 LGHDT, CDR2 YNNKEL (reference sequence). As originally analysed: It was from reference gene primer amplification that nucleated cell counts were estimated. Sequenced by immunoSEQ multiplex PCR; TCRdb stores in-frame clones only, minus some. Clonal size and the V and J genes are those of that table, whereas D and trimming came from the DNA. The sample contains 400,000 or so clones, 70% to 90% of which appear only once.

The J gene is TRBJ1-6, the V gene TRBV3-1 (or the pseudogene TRBV3-2); D is possibly TRBD1 (6 bases). The sample was peripheral blood. This TCR was sampled from a man younger than 35 with COVID-19, enrolled during active disease. The CDR3 DNA reads as TGTGCCAGCAGCGGACAGACGGACTCACCCCTCCACTTT. This gives the protein CASSGQTDSPLHF.